A single sample gave rise to the 23 T cell receptor beta chains below, sequenced in a study of T cells in Graves' hyperthyroidism and ophthalmopathy. There were TCR beta CDR3 regions amplified from RNA transcripts. First-round RT-PCR with HTBI primers amplified the TCR CDR3 region. TCRdb fed the multiplex PCR reads into MiXCR, producing one record per CDR3 protein. The sample has approximately 480,000 distinct CDR3 sequences; about 20% are singletons. Sample: blood. These receptor sequences come from a young man with Graves' hyperthyroidism.

This clonotype was observed a single time. The V and J genes are TRBV12-3 or TRBV12-4 and TRBJ2-5; D is perhaps TRBD1 (6 bases). V lost 6 bases and J lost 0, with 17 bases in between. The CDR3 is 16 residues long. The CDR3 protein is CASSPDGQGYQETQYF. The CDR3 nucleotides are TGTGCCAGCAGCCCCGACGGGCAGGGGTACCAAGAGACCCAGTACTTC.

This clonotype was observed a handful of times. The chain links TRBV2 to TRBJ2-5; D not certain. V was trimmed by 4 bases and J by 5 bases, leaving 8 bases between them. CDR1 SNHLY and CDR2 FYNNEI come from the germline V gene. The CDR3 sequence is 12 residues long. The CDR3 DNA is TGTGCCAGCAGTGCCTTCGTTGAGACCCAGTACTTC. It yields the protein CASSAFVETQYF.

This clonotype was detected many times. The rearrangement uses TRBV28 and TRBJ1-5; no firm D call. CDR1 and CDR2 from the germline V gene are MDHEN and SYDVKM. This CDR3 has 17 amino acids. Trimming removed 0 bases at V and 2 bases at J, with 14 bases between. CDR3: CASSLWAGDIGNQPQHF. The CDR3 nucleotides read TGTGCCAGCAGTTTATGGGCCGGGGATATCGGCAATCAGCCCCAGCATTTT. Using reference TRBV28 and TRBJ1-5 for the parts outside the CDR3, the full variable domain is DVKVTQSSRYLVKRTGEKVFLECVQDMDHENMFWYRQDPGLGLRLIYFSYDVKMKEKGDIPEGYSVSREKKERFSLILESASTNQTSMYLCASSLWAGDIGNQPQHFGDGTRLSIL.

V is TRBV27 and J is TRBJ2-7; either TRBD1 or TRBD2 may fit D (5 bases each). Germline CDR1 reads MNHEY; CDR2 reads SMNVEV (reference sequence). The CDR3 loop spans 15 amino acids. Trimming cost V 7 bases and J 2 bases, with 18 bases left between them. The CDR3 DNA is TGTGCCAGCACCCTAAACCGGGACGGGACCTACGAGCAGTACTTC. Translation gives CASTLNRDGTYEQYF.

This clonotype was seen ten or more times. This chain joins TRBV20-1 and TRBJ1-2, with a tentative D call TRBD1 (5 bases). The CDR3 loop spans 12 amino acids. Germline V gene data show CDR1 as DFQATT and CDR2 as SNEGSKA (reference sequence). Trimming cost V 6 bases and J 8 bases, with 16 bases left between them. The CDR3 coding sequence is TGCAGTGCCGGGGCACCCGGCGGCGGCTACACCTTC. It codes for CSAGAPGGGYTF.

This clonotype showed up many times. The CDR3 loop reads CATSDGRDFGQNTEAFF. CDR3 DNA sequence: TGTGCCACCAGTGATGGCCGGGACTTCGGTCAGAACACTGAAGCTTTCTTT. V usage is TRBV24-1 and J usage is TRBJ1-1; D possibly corresponds to TRBD1 (5 bases). From germline, CDR1 is KGHDR and CDR2 SFDVKD. The CDR3 has 17 residues. Trimming took 3 bases from V and 1 from J, leaving 17 bases between them.

This clonotype was counted a few times. The chain is built from TRBV27 and TRBJ2-7, with TRBD2 identical over 9 bases. The germline CDR1 and CDR2 sequences are MNHEY and SMNVEV (reference sequence). The J segment lost 1 base and the V segment lost 5 bases, leaving 3 bases of the junction unmatched. There are 14 residues in the CDR3. For the CDR3, the DNA is TGTGCCAGCAGTGGGACTAGCAGGTCCTACGAGCAGTACTTC. The encoded protein is CASSGTSRSYEQYF.

The rearrangement uses TRBV27 and TRBJ1-3, with D possibly being TRBD1 (6 bases). CDR3 size: 15 residues. The germline CDR1 and CDR2 sequences are MNHEY and SMNVEV (reference sequence). Trimming removed 6 bases from V and 0 bases from J, with 12 bases in between. CDR3 in DNA: TGTGCCAGCAGAGATACAGGGCACTCTGGAAACACCATATATTTT. This codes for CASRDTGHSGNTIYF.

This clonotype was detected many times. The V and J genes are TRBV2 and TRBJ1-5; tentative D call: TRBD1 (5 bases). The germline V gene has CDR1 SNHLY and CDR2 FYNNEI. The length of the CDR3 is 14 residues. V was pared by 9 bases and J by 0 bases, with 12 bases between. The CDR3 spells CASETDHSNQPQHF. In DNA, the CDR3 is TGTGCCAGTGAGACAGACCATAGCAATCAGCCCCAGCATTTT.

This clonotype was observed at least ten times. This chain links TRBV6-5 with TRBJ2-5, with D possibly being TRBD1 or TRBD2 (7 bases each). The germline V and J ends were trimmed by 3 bases and 1 base, with 15 bases remaining between them. Germline V gene sequence: CDR1 MNHEY, CDR2 SVGAGI. The CDR3 has 16 residues. The CDR3 is CASSYTRGRAQETQYF. DNA of the CDR3: TGTGCCAGCAGTTATACCAGGGGGAGGGCCCAAGAGACCCAGTACTTC.

CDR3 sequence reads: CASSREKAGGSNQPQHF. In nucleotides, the CDR3 is TGTGCCAGCAGTCGAGAAAAGGCCGGCGGTAGCAATCAGCCCCAGCATTTT. The rearrangement uses TRBV6-1 and TRBJ1-5; no firm D call. Germline V gene data show CDR1 as MNHNS and CDR2 as SASEGT. CDR3 length equals 17 residues. V lost 5 bases, J lost 0 bases, and 17 bases lay in between.

The sample holds many counts of this clonotype. The chain recombines TRBV27 with TRBJ1-2; the D is unclear. CDR1 is MNHEY and CDR2 is SMNVEV in the germline V gene (reference sequence). The V gene lost 7 bases and the J gene lost 6 bases, with 9 bases spanning the gap. The CDR3 is made up of 11 amino acids. The chain's CDR3 is CASIGRHGYTF. The CDR3 DNA sequence: TGTGCCAGCATTGGGCGTCATGGCTACACCTTC.

This rearrangement joins TRBV5-1 to TRBJ2-2; possibly TRBD1 or TRBD2 for D (7 bases each). The CDR3 covers 14 residues. Per the germline V gene, CDR1 is SGHRS and CDR2 is YFSETQ. The germline V and J ends were trimmed by 3 bases and 8 bases, with 14 bases remaining between them. Here the CDR3 DNA reads TGCGCCAGCAGCTCCCGACAGGGAGGGGGGGAGCTGTTTTTT. Its translation is CASSSRQGGGELFF.

V gene TRBV7-9 combines with J gene TRBJ2-7; D might be TRBD1 or TRBD2, each matching 5 bases. V gave up 6 bases and J gave up 5 bases, with 17 bases separating them. CDR1 SEHNR and CDR2 FQNEAQ come from the germline V gene (reference sequence). This CDR3 spans 14 amino acids. The CDR3 DNA follows: TGTGCCAGCAGGAGGGACCGAACTCGCCACGAGCAGTACTTC. This sequence encodes CASRRDRTRHEQYF.

Only a few counts were recorded for this clonotype. The V gene is TRBV28, the J gene TRBJ1-6; 8 bases map to TRBD1. The junction had 18 bases not matched to a gene; V was cut back by 6 bases and J by 5 bases. Germline V CDR1 and CDR2: MDHEN, SYDVKM. CDR3 length: 19 amino acids. CDR3 in amino acids: CASSLTGGVQQFDNSPLHF. The CDR3 nucleotides read TGTGCCAGCAGCCTTACAGGGGGTGTTCAGCAATTTGATAATTCACCCCTCCACTTT.

The chain combines TRBV3-1 with TRBJ2-7; D is uncertain. Germline CDR1 LGHDT, CDR2 YNNKEL (reference sequence). Trimming shortened V by 3 bases and J by 2 bases, and 11 bases separated the two germline ends. The CDR3 covers 14 residues. CDR3 in DNA: TGTGCCAGCAGCCAGGACGGTCTCACCTACGAGCAGTACTTC. The encoded protein is CASSQDGLTYEQYF.

This clonotype was picked up many times. The chain has TRBV19 and TRBJ1-5; D gene uncertain. The CDR3 sequence is 14 residues long. Trimming stripped 3 bases from V and 6 bases from J, with 12 bases between. The germline V gene encodes CDR1 LNHDA and CDR2 SQIVND (reference sequence). CDR3 nucleotides: TGTGCCAGTAGTATTGCAACAGATCGTCAGCCCCAGCATTTT. Protein product: CASSIATDRQPQHF.

The chain has TRBV27 and TRBJ2-7, with TRBD1 as a possible D gene (5 bases). The length of the CDR3 is 15 residues. Germline V lookup: CDR1 MNHEY, CDR2 SMNVEV (reference sequence). V dropped 6 bases and J dropped 4 bases, with 19 bases sitting between them. CDR3: CASRIKGRVGYEQYF. CDR3 nucleotide sequence: TGTGCCAGCAGGATTAAGGGCAGGGTCGGGTACGAGCAGTACTTC.

The chain combines TRBV30 with TRBJ1-3; D ambiguous. Germline V gene lookup returns CDR1 GTSNPN and CDR2 SVGIG (reference sequence). The CDR3 is 13 amino acids. The CDR3 DNA sequence: TGTGCGTTGAGCCCTGCTCCTGGAAACACCATATATTTT. This codes for CALSPAPGNTIYF.

This clonotype came up many times. The V call is TRBV2, the J call TRBJ1-1; no clear D. V shed 0 bases and J shed 1 base, with 3 bases lying between them. The germline gives CDR1 SNHLY, CDR2 FYNNEI. This CDR3 is built from 13 residues. This chain's CDR3 is CASSEAANTEAFF. CDR3 nucleotides: TGTGCCAGCAGTGAAGCGGCGAACACTGAAGCTTTCTTT.

This clonotype was picked up many times. J is TRBJ1-5 and V is TRBV12-3 or TRBV12-4, with no clear D. The CDR3 contains 12 residues. Trimming removed 5 bases at V and 6 bases at J, with 8 bases between. The CDR3 loop is CASSPSGQPQHF. Written as DNA, the CDR3 is TGTGCCAGCAGTCCTTCGGGTCAGCCCCAGCATTTT.

The chain links TRBV12-3 or TRBV12-4 to TRBJ2-5, with 11 bases aligning to TRBD2. Unmatched junction bases numbered 5, after V lost 3 bases and J lost 5 bases. The CDR3 extends over 15 amino acids. CDR3 region: CASSFSSGGAETQYF. The CDR3, as DNA: TGTGCCAGCAGTTTTAGTAGCGGGGGGGCGGAGACCCAGTACTTC.

This clonotype has ten or more counts. V and J are TRBV2 and TRBJ1-5; D uncertain. CDR3 size: 20 residues. Trimming pared 1 base from V and 1 base from J, leaving 23 bases between. CDR1 SNHLY and CDR2 FYNNEI come from the germline V gene. This CDR3 is CASSEGLGYTSFKSNQPQHF. In DNA form, the CDR3 reads TGTGCCAGCAGTGAAGGTCTAGGGTACACGTCGTTTAAGAGCAATCAGCCCCAGCATTTT.